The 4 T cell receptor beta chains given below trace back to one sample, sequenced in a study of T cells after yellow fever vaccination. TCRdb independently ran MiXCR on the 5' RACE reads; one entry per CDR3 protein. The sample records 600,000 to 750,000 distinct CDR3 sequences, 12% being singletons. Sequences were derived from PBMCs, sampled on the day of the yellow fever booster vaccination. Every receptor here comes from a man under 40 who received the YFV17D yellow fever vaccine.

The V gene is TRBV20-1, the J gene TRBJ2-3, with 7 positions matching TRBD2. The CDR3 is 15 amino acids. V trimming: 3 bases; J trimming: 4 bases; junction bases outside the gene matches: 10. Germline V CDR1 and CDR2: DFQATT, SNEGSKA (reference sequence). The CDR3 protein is CSASILAAFADTQYF. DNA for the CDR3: TGCAGTGCTAGCATCCTAGCGGCGTTCGCAGATACGCAGTATTTT.

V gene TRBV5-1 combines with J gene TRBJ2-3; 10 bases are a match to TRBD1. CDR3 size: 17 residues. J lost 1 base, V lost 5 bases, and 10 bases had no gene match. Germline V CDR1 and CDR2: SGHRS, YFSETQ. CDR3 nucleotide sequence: TGCGCCAGCAGTTACGACAGGGGGCGCGGTGGCACAGATACGCAGTATTTT. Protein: CASSYDRGRGGTDTQYF.

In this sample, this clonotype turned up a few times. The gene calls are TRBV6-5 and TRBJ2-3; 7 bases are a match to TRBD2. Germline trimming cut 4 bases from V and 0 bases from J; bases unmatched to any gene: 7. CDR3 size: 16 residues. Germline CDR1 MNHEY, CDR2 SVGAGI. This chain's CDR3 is CASSFNLAASTDTQYF. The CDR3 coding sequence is TGTGCCAGCAGTTTCAACCTAGCGGCCAGCACAGATACGCAGTATTTT.

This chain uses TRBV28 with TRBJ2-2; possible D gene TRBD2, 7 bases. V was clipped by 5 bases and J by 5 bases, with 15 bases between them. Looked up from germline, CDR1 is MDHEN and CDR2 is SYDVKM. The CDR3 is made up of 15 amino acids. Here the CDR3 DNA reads TGTGCCAGCAGTCAAGGGGGGGGCAAGACCGGGGAGCTGTTTTTT. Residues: CASSQGGGKTGELFF.